This TCR beta chain is drawn from a study of post-analysis software for immune sequencing data. TCR beta libraries were prepared from cDNA with unique molecular identifiers. Using its own MiXCR run on the PCR reads, TCRdb lists one record per CDR3 protein. The sample includes fewer than 850,000 distinct CDR3 sequences, around 42% of them seen just once. The CDR3 covers 14 residues. V trimming: 2 bases; J trimming: 2 bases; junction bases outside the gene matches: 1. From germline, CDR1 is MNHEY and CDR2 SVGAGI. With respect to this clonotype: Its antigen is as yet unknown.

Study results and limitations: Roughly 5 TRBV segments occurring more often in patients than controls included TRBV5-6, TRBV5-1 and TRBV20-1.

The genes are TRBV6-5 and TRBJ1-1, with TRBD1 matching over 8 bases. The specimen was blood. This receptor was obtained from a girl aged 10 to 17 with multiple sclerosis. The CDR3 loop is CASSYGQGNTEAFF. CDR3 nucleotides: TGTGCCAGCAGTTACGGACAGGGAAACACTGAAGCTTTCTTT.